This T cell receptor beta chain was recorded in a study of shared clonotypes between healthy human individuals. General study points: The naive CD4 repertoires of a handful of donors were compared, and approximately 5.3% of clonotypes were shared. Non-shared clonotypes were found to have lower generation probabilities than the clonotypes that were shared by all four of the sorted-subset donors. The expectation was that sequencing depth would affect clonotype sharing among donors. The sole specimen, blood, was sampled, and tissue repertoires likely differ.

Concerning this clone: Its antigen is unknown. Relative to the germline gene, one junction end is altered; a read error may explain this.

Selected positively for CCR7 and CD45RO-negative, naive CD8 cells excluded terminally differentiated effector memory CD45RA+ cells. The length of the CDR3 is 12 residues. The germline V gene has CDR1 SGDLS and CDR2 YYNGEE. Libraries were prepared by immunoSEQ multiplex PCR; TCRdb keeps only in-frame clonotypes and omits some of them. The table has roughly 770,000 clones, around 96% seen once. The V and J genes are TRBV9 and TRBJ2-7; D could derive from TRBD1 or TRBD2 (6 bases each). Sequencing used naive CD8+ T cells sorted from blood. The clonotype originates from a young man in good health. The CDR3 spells CASGGAGAPREF. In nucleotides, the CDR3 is TGTGCCAGCGGAGGGGCAGGGGCACCGAGGGAGTTC.